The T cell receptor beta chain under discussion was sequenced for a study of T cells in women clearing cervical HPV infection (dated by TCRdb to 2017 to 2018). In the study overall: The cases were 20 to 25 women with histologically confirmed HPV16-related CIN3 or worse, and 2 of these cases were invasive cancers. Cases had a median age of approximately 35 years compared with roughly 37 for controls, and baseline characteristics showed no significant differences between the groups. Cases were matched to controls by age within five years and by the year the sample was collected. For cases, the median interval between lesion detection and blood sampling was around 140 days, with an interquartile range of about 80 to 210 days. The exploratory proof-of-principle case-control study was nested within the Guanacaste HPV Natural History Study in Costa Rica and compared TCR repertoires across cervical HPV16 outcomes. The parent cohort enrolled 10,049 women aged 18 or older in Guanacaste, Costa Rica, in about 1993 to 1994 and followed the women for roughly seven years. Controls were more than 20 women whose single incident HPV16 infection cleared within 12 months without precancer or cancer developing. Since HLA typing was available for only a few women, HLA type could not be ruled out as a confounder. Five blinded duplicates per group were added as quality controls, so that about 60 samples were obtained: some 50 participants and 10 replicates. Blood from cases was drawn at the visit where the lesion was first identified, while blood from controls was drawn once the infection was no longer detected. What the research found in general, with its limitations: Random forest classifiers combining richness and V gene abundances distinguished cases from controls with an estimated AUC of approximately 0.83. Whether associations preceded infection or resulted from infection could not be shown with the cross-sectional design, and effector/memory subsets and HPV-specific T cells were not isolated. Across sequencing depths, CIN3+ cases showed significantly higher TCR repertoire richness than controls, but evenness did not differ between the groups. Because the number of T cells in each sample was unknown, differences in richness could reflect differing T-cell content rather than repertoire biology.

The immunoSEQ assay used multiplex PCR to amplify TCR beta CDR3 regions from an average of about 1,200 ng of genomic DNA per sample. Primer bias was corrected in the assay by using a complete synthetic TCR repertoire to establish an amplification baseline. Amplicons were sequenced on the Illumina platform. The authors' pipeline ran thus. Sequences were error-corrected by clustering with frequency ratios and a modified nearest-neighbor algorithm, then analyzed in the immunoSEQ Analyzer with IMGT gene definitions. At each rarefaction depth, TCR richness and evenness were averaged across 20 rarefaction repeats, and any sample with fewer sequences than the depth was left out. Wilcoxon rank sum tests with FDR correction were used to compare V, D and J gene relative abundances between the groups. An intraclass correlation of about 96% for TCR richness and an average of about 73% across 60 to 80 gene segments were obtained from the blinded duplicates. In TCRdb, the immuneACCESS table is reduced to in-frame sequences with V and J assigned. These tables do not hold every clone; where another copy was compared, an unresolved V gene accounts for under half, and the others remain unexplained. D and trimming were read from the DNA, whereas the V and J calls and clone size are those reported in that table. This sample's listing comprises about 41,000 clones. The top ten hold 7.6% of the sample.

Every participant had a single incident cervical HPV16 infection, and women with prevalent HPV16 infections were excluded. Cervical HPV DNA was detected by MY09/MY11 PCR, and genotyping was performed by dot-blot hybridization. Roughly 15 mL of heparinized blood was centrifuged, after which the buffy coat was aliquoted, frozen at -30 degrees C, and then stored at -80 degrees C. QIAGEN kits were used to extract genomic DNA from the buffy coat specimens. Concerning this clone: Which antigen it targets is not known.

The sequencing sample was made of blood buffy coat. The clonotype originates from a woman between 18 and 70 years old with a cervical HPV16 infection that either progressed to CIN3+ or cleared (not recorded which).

The CDR3 in this case is CASSLGQGAYEQYF. The DNA read from the CDR3 is TGTGCCAGCAGCTTGGGGCAGGGAGCCTACGAG. This receptor chain uses TRBV5-4 and TRBJ2-7; the D call could be TRBD1 or TRBD2, with each sharing 5 bases. The read gets to within 3 residues of the CDR3 end, and the germline J gene fills in the rest. CDR1 and CDR2, per the germline V gene (reference sequence), are SGHNT and YYREEE. Trimming at the junction amounts to 0 bases on V and 2 bases on J, and the germline ends lie 9 bases apart. Inclusive of the bounding cysteine and phenylalanine, the CDR3 is 14 residues long. Shown are 33 bases from within the CDR3, in frame from base 1.